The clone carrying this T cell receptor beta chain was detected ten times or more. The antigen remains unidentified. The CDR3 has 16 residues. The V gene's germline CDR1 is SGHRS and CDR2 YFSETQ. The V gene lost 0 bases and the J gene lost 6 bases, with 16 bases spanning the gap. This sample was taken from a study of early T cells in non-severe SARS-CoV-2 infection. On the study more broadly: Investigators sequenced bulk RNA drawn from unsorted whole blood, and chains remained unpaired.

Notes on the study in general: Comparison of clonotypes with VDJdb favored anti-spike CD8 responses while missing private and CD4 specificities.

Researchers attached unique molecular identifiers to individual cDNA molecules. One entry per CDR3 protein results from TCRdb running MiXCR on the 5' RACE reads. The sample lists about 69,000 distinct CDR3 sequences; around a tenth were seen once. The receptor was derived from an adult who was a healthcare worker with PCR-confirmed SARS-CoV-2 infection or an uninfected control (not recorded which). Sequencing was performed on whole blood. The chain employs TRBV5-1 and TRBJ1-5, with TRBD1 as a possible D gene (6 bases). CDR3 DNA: TGCGCCAGCAGCTTGGTTCCAGGGGCCGCCAGTCAGCCCCAGCATTTT. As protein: CASSLVPGAASQPQHF.